The TCR beta chain under discussion was sequenced for a study of T cells in Graves' hyperthyroidism and ophthalmopathy. This clonotype has a count of ten or more. The V end lost 0 bases, the J end lost 4 bases, and 3 bases lay between the germline ends. The CDR3 consists of 13 residues. The germline V gene encodes CDR1 MNHEY and CDR2 SVGAGI. What was amplified from RNA transcripts were TCR beta CDR3 regions. The HTBI primer set drove a first-round RT-PCR of the TCR CDR3. TCRdb passed the multiplex PCR reads through MiXCR, listing each CDR3 protein once. The profile shows 250,000 to 300,000 distinct CDR3 sequences, roughly 15% of them singletons.

The source of this sequence is a woman between 35 and 50 years old with Graves' hyperthyroidism that later progressed to Graves' ophthalmopathy. This chain links TRBV6-5 with TRBJ1-4; D is unresolved. The sequencing sample was made of blood. The CDR3 nucleotides read TGTGCCAGCAGTTACTCCCGTAATGAAAAACTGTTTTTT. Protein product: CASSYSRNEKLFF.